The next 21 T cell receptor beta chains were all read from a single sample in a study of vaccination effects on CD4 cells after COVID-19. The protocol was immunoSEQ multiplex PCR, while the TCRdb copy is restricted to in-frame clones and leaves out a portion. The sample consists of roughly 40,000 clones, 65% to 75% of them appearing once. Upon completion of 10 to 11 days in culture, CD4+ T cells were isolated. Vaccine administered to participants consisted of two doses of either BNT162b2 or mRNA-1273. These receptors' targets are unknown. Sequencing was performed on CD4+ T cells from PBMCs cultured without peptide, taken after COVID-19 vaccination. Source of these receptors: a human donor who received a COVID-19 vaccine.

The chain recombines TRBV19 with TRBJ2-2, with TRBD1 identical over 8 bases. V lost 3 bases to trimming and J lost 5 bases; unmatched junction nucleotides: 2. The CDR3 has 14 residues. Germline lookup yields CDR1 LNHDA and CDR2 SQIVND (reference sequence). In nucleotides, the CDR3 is TGTGCCAGTAGTATTTGGACAGGGACCGGGGAGCTGTTTTTT. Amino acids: CASSIWTGTGELFF.

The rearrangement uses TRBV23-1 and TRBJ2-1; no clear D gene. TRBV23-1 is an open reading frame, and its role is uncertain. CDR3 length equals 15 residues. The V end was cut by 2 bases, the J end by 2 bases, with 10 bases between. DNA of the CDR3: TGCGCCAGCAGTCAAGGTCAGAACACCTACAATGAGCAGTTCTTC. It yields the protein CASSQGQNTYNEQFF.

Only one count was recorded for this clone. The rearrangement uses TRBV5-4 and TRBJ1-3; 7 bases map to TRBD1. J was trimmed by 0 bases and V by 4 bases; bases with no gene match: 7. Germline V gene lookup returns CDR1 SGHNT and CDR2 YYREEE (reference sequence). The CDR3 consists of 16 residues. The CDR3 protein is CASSLAGGGSGNTIYF. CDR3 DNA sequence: TGTGCCAGCAGCCTGGCAGGGGGAGGCTCTGGAAACACCATATATTTT.

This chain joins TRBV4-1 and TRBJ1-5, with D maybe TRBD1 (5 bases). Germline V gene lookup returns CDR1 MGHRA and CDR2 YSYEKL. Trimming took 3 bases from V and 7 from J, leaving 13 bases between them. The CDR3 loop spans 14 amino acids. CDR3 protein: CASSHGRGRQPQHF. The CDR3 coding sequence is TGCGCCAGCAGCCACGGTAGGGGAAGACAGCCCCAGCATTTT.

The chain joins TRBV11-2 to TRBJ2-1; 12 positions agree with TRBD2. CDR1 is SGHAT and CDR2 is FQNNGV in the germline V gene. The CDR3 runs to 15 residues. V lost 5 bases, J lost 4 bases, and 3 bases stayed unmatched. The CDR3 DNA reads TGTGCCAGCAGCCGACTAGCGGGAGCGTACAATGAGCAGTTCTTC. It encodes CASSRLAGAYNEQFF.

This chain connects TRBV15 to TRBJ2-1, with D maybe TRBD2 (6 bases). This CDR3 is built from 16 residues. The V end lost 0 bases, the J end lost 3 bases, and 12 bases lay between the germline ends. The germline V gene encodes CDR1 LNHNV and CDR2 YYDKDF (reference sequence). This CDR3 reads CATSREWSGYYNEQFF. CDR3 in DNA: TGTGCCACCAGCAGAGAATGGAGCGGGTACTACAATGAGCAGTTCTTC.

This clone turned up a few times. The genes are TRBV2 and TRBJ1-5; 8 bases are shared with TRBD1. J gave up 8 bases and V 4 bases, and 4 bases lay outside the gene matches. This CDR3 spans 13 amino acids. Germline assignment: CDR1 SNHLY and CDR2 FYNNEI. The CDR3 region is CASSGRGQEPQHF. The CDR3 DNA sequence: TGTGCCAGCAGTGGCAGGGGGCAGGAGCCCCAGCATTTT. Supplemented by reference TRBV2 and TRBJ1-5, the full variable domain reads EPEVTQTPSHQVTQMGQEVILRCVPISNHLYFYWYRQILGQKVEFLVSFYNNEISEKSEIFDDQFSVERPDGSNFTLKIRSTKLEDSAMYFCASSGRGQEPQHFGDGTRLSIL.

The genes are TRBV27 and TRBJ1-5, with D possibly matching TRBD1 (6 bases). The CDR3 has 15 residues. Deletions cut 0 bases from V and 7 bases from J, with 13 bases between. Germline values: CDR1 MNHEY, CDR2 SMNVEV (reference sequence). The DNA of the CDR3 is TGTGCCAGCAGTTTATCTGCTGGGGGCGGACAGCCCCAGCATTTT. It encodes CASSLSAGGGQPQHF.

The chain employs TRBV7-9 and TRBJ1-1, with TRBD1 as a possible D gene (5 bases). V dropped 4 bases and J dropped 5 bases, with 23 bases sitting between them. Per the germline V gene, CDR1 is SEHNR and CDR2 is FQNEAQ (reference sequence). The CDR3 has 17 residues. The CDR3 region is CASSSKKSDSLRTEAFF. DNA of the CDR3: TGTGCCAGCAGCTCCAAGAAGTCAGACAGCCTGAGGACTGAAGCTTTCTTT.

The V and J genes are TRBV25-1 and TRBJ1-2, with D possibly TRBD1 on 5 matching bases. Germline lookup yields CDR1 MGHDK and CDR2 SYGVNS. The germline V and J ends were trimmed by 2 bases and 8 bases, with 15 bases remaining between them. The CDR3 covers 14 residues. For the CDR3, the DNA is TGTGCCAGCAGTGAAGGGACCCCACGAGGGGGCTACACCTTC. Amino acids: CASSEGTPRGGYTF.

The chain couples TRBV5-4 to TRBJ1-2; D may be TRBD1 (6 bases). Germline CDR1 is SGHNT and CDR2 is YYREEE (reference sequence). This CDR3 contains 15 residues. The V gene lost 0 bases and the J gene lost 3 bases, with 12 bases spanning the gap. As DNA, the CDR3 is TGTGCCAGCAGCTTGGCTCCGGGGGCGGACTATGGCTACACCTTC. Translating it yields CASSLAPGADYGYTF.

The CDR3 nucleotides read TGTGCCAGCAGTTCGGTGGCAGGGGCCAACGTCCTGACTTTC. Its translation is CASSSVAGANVLTF. The rearrangement uses TRBV27 and TRBJ2-6; D is uncertain. Germline V gives CDR1 MNHEY, CDR2 SMNVEV (reference sequence). This CDR3 contains 14 residues. V was pared by 4 bases and J by 4 bases, with 8 bases between.

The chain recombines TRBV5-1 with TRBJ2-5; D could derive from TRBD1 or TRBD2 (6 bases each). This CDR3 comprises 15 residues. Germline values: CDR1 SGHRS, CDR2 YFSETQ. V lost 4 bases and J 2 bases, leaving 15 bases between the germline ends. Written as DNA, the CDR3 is TGCGCCAGCAGCCCGGCATTAGGGGGGCAAGAGACCCAGTACTTC. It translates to CASSPALGGQETQYF.

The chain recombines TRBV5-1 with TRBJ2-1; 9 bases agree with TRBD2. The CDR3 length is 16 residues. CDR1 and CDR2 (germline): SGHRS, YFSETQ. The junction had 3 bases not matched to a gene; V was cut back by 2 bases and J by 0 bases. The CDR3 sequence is CASSFGGGASYNEQFF. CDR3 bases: TGCGCCAGCAGCTTTGGCGGGGGGGCCTCCTACAATGAGCAGTTCTTC.

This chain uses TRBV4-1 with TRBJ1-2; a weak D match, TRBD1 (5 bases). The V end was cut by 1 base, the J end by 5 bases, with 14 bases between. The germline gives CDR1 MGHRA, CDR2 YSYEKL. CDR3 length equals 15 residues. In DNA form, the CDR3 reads TGCGCCAGCAGCCAAGTGGTCTGGGACTTTTATGGCTACACCTTC. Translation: CASSQVVWDFYGYTF.

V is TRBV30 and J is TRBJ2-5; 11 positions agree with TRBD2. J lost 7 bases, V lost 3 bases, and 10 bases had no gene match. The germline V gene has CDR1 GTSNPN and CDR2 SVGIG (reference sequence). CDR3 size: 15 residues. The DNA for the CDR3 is TGTGCCTGGAGCTCCCTAGCGGGGGGAGGAGGGACCCAGTACTTC. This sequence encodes CAWSSLAGGGGTQYF.

The DNA of the CDR3 is TGTGCCAGCCTTAGCGGCAGGACCTACGAGCAGTACTTC. This encodes CASLSGRTYEQYF. The gene calls are TRBV6-5 and TRBJ2-7; D might be TRBD2 (6 bases). V was trimmed by 8 bases and J by 2 bases, leaving 13 bases between them. CDR1 is MNHEY, CDR2 SVGAGI, per germline. The CDR3 runs to 13 residues.

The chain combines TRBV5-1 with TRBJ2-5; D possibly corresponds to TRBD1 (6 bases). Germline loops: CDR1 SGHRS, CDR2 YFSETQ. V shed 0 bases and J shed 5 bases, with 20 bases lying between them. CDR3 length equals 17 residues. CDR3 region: CASSLAKARGSVETQYF. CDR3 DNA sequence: TGCGCCAGCAGCTTGGCCAAGGCCAGGGGAAGTGTTGAGACCCAGTACTTC.

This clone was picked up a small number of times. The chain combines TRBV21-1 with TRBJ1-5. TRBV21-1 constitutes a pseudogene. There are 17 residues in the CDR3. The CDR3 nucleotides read TGTGCCAGCACCTATGACTCGGGGACTTCCGAGGATCAGCCCCAGCATTTT. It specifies CASTYDSGTSEDQPQHF.

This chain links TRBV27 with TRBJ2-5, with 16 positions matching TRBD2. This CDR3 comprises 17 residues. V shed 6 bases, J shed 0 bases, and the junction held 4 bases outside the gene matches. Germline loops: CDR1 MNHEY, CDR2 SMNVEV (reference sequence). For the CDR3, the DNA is TGTGCCAGCAGCCAGGGACTAGCGGGGGGGAACCAAGAGACCCAGTACTTC. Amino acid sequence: CASSQGLAGGNQETQYF.

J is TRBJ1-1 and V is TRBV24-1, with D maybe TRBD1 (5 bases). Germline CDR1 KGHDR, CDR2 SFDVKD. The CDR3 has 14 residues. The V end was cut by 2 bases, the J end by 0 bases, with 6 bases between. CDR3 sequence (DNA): TGTGCCACCAGTGATTCGACAGTGAACACTGAAGCTTTCTTT. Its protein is CATSDSTVNTEAFF.